This record concerns one T cell receptor beta chain sequence. The antigen is undetermined. The source of the sample is a study of T cell responses to AZD1222 COVID-19 vaccine. The CDR3 runs 17 residues. With V trimmed by 0 bases and J by 0 bases, 5 bases remained unmatched. Germline CDR1 and CDR2: SGHRS and YFSETQ. TCRdb keeps only in-frame clones here, not all; method: immunoSEQ multiplex PCR. The profile covers 90,000 to 100,000 clones, with about 90% appearing a single time and 16% taken by the ten largest. General study points: Repertoire collection took place solely once the T cell response had peaked.

The V and J genes are TRBV5-1 and TRBJ1-3; 8 bases are a match to TRBD1. The material sequenced was peripheral blood, taken 28 days after the second AZD1222 dose. This clonotype was sampled from an adult who received the AZD1222 COVID-19 vaccine. In DNA form, the CDR3 reads TGCGCCAGCAGCTTGGCCCCAGGGGGCCTCTCTGGAAACACCATATATTTT. Its translation is CASSLAPGGLSGNTIYF.